Following are 27 T cell receptor beta chains from one sample sequenced in a study of shared clonotypes between healthy human individuals. Produced via immunoSEQ multiplex PCR; TCRdb's table is partial and in-frame only. Of about 330,000 clones listed, about nine tenths were seen once; the top ten hold under 20%. Sequenced input: memory CD8+ T cells sorted from blood. Specified subset: CD45RO+ cells pooled with CCR7-negative TemRA cells. The receptor source for this set is a man between 18 and 35 years old in good health.

The rearrangement joins TRBV6-5 to TRBJ1-2; D ambiguous. The CDR3 has 13 residues. Germline CDR1 reads MNHEY; CDR2 reads SVGAGI. V shed 4 bases and J shed 8 bases, with 14 bases lying between them. CDR3 nucleotide sequence: TGTGCCAGCAGTTCCCGGACTGCATGGGGCTACACCTTC. This sequence encodes CASSSRTAWGYTF.

This rearrangement joins TRBV10-1 to TRBJ2-7; TRBD1 matches 11 bases. The CDR3 length is 14 residues. Germline trimming cut 9 bases from V and 6 bases from J; bases unmatched to any gene: 10. Germline assignment: CDR1 WNHNN and CDR2 SYGVQD (reference sequence). The CDR3, as DNA: TGCGCCAGTGGACCGGGACAGGGGGGGAGCGAGCAGTACTTC. Translating it yields CASGPGQGGSEQYF.

In its sample, this clone was seen once. This sequence joins TRBV7-9 and TRBJ1-2; 9 bases map to TRBD1. Germline assignment: CDR1 SEHNR and CDR2 FQNEAQ (reference sequence). V was clipped by 6 bases and J by 4 bases; unmatched bases: 18. The CDR3 is made up of 18 amino acids. The CDR3 coding sequence is TGTGCCAGCAGAACTACCCGACAGGGGGATTCTCAGTTCTATGGCTACACCTTC. Its protein is CASRTTRQGDSQFYGYTF.

The chain carries TRBV5-1 and TRBJ2-7; 8 bases map to TRBD1. V shed 4 bases and J 0 bases; nucleotides not matched to a gene: 6. CDR3 length: 15 residues. From germline, CDR1 is SGHRS and CDR2 YFSETQ. As DNA, the CDR3 is TGCGCCAGCAGCCCCCGGGACAGGAGCTCCTACGAGCAGTACTTC. Its protein product is CASSPRDRSSYEQYF.

The chain links TRBV2 to TRBJ2-1; weak D call: TRBD2 (7 bases). Germline assignment: CDR1 SNHLY and CDR2 FYNNEI. The CDR3 is 18 amino acids. V shed 1 base and J shed 6 bases, with 22 bases lying between them. The chain's CDR3 is CASSEVPGGVPSGNEQFF. CDR3 nucleotide sequence: TGTGCCAGCAGTGAAGTCCCCGGGGGCGTTCCTAGCGGCAATGAGCAGTTCTTC.

This chain joins TRBV30 and TRBJ2-7; D tentatively reads TRBD1 or TRBD2 (6 bases each). V gave up 0 bases and J gave up 4 bases, with 22 bases separating them. CDR1 and CDR2 from the germline V gene are GTSNPN and SVGIG (reference sequence). The length of the CDR3 is 17 residues. In DNA, the CDR3 is TGTGCCTGGAGTGTCCTTCCGGGGGCTCTAACTCATTACGAGCAGTACTTC. Its protein product is CAWSVLPGALTHYEQYF.

J is TRBJ1-2 and V is TRBV30; 9 positions agree with TRBD1. In germline, CDR1 is GTSNPN, CDR2 SVGIG (reference sequence). The CDR3 is 13 residues long. V gave up 5 bases and J gave up 7 bases; unmatched junction bases: 8. The CDR3 bases are TGTGCCTGGGAACAGGGGGCTTTATCTGGCTACACCTTC. Amino acid sequence: CAWEQGALSGYTF.

The rearrangement joins TRBV5-6 to TRBJ2-3, with D unclear. Trimming removed 3 bases from V and 4 bases from J, with 18 bases in between. Germline V gene sequence: CDR1 SGHDT, CDR2 YYEEEE. The CDR3 loop spans 16 amino acids. Here the CDR3 reads CASSSSKFAPPDTQYF. The CDR3 DNA reads as TGTGCCAGCAGCTCCTCCAAGTTCGCTCCCCCAGATACGCAGTATTTT.

The chain joins TRBV7-9 to TRBJ2-3; TRBD2 agrees at 13 bases. V dropped 2 bases and J dropped 3; count of bases not matched to a gene: 2. The CDR3 runs to 16 residues. Germline lookup yields CDR1 SEHNR and CDR2 FQNEAQ (reference sequence). This CDR3 reads CASSLWTSGGTDTQYF. The CDR3, as DNA: TGTGCCAGCAGCTTATGGACTAGCGGGGGTACAGATACGCAGTATTTT.

V and J are TRBV5-4 and TRBJ1-2; D is perhaps TRBD1 (5 bases). Germline assignment: CDR1 SGHNT and CDR2 YYREEE (reference sequence). The CDR3 is 12 residues long. Trimming took off 4 bases at V and 4 bases at J, with 8 bases between the two ends. The CDR3 nucleotides are TGTGCCAGCAGCGGGGGAGGCTATGGCTACACCTTC. Its protein product is CASSGGGYGYTF.

Comments on this clone: This same CDR3 is encoded by further DNA sequences in the sample. The J gene is TRBJ2-7, the V gene TRBV7-9; 10 bases match TRBD2. V lost 5 bases to trimming and J lost 4 bases; unmatched junction nucleotides: 8. Germline V lookup: CDR1 SEHNR, CDR2 FQNEAQ (reference sequence). The CDR3 is 15 residues long. The CDR3: CASSPPASGSYEQYF. For the CDR3, the DNA is TGTGCCAGCAGCCCCCCCGCTAGCGGGAGTTACGAGCAGTACTTC.

This chain links TRBV4-3 with TRBJ2-7, with D uncertain. The CDR3 is made up of 15 amino acids. V was pared by 2 bases and J by 3 bases, with 14 bases between. In germline, CDR1 is LGHNA, CDR2 YSLEER. CDR3 coding DNA: TGCGCCAGCAGCCAATGGGCAGACCTCATCTACGAGCAGTACTTC. It is translated as CASSQWADLIYEQYF.

The rearrangement uses TRBV7-9 and TRBJ2-1; maybe TRBD2 (6 bases). In germline, CDR1 is SEHNR, CDR2 FQNEAQ (reference sequence). The CDR3 runs 15 residues. Trimming stripped 5 bases from V and 0 bases from J, with 11 bases between. This chain's CDR3 is CASSLSSGSYNEQFF. CDR3 nucleotide sequence: TGTGCCAGCAGCCTAAGTAGCGGCTCCTACAATGAGCAGTTCTTC.

The V gene is TRBV6-1, the J gene TRBJ1-2; 7 bases map to TRBD1. Per the germline V gene, CDR1 is MNHNS and CDR2 is SASEGT. V shed 5 bases, J shed 4 bases, and the junction held 10 bases outside the gene matches. The CDR3 contains 15 residues. The CDR3 loop is CASSSSDRASYGYTF. The CDR3 DNA follows: TGTGCCAGCAGTTCGTCCGACAGGGCTTCCTATGGCTACACCTTC.

The chain has TRBV6-5 and TRBJ2-7; 10 nucleotides line up with TRBD2. CDR1 is MNHEY and CDR2 is SVGAGI in the germline V gene. CDR3 length equals 14 residues. The trim removed 4 bases at V and 4 bases at J, leaving 4 bases unmatched. CDR3: CASSSTSGKYEQYF. The CDR3 region has the DNA TGTGCCAGCAGTTCTACTAGCGGGAAGTACGAGCAGTACTTC.

The chain recombines TRBV7-6 with TRBJ2-7; D perhaps matches TRBD1 (5 bases). The germline CDR1 and CDR2 sequences are SGHVS and FNYEAQ. The CDR3 runs to 14 residues. Trimming stripped 0 bases from V and 3 bases from J, with 9 bases between. The CDR3 here is CASSLAGQNYEQYF. CDR3 sequence (DNA): TGTGCCAGCAGCTTAGCGGGGCAGAACTACGAGCAGTACTTC.

For the CDR3, the DNA is TGTGCCTGGGGGACCGAGGATTCGCCCTACGAGCAGTACTTC. Translation gives CAWGTEDSPYEQYF. This sequence joins TRBV30 and TRBJ2-7, with D perhaps TRBD1 or TRBD2 (5 bases each). V was trimmed by 5 bases and J by 2 bases, leaving 16 bases between them. The CDR3 is 14 residues long. The V gene's germline CDR1 is GTSNPN and CDR2 SVGIG (reference sequence).

This clone was detected only once. This chain links TRBV6-5 with TRBJ1-1, with D uncertain. This CDR3 spans 14 amino acids. Trimming shortened V by 7 bases and J by 3 bases, and 15 bases separated the two germline ends. CDR1 is MNHEY and CDR2 is SVGAGI in the germline V gene. The CDR3 DNA follows: TGTGCCAGCAATTGGGTTGAGGGTGACACTGAAGCTTTCTTT. Protein product: CASNWVEGDTEAFF.

V gene TRBV29-1 combines with J gene TRBJ2-2, with 11 positions matching TRBD1. Germline assignment: CDR1 SQVTM and CDR2 ANQGSEA. This CDR3 is built from 15 residues. V trimming: 7 bases; J trimming: 4 bases; junction bases outside the gene matches: 8. Here the CDR3 DNA reads TGCAGCGGCGATTCCGGGACAGGGGGCACCGGGGAGCTGTTTTTT. Its translation is CSGDSGTGGTGELFF.

The chain has TRBV5-1 and TRBJ2-7; no clear D gene. This CDR3 contains 14 residues. Per germline, CDR1 SGHRS and CDR2 YFSETQ. V dropped 0 bases and J dropped 1 base, with 8 bases sitting between them. CDR3 amino acids: CASSLDPTSYEQYF. CDR3 bases: TGCGCCAGCAGCTTGGATCCGACTTCCTACGAGCAGTACTTC.

A few counts support this clone. The V call is TRBV9, the J call TRBJ2-7, with a possible D match to TRBD2 (6 bases). The CDR3 runs 14 residues. Between the trimmed V and J ends, which lost 1 base and 3 bases, there was a span of 11 bases. CDR1 and CDR2 (germline): SGDLS, YYNGEE. CDR3 loop: CASSVRGIDYEQYF. CDR3 DNA sequence: TGTGCCAGCAGCGTACGCGGGATTGACTACGAGCAGTACTTC.

As to this clone: A far larger clone is one base from this, pointing to a likely read error. The chain has TRBV6-1 and TRBJ2-7, with D perhaps TRBD2 (6 bases). The CDR3 runs to 12 residues. The germline V gene has CDR1 MNHNS and CDR2 SASEGT. The V gene lost 5 bases and the J gene lost 7 bases, with 12 bases spanning the gap. The CDR3 coding sequence is TGTGCCAGCAGTACTGGCGGGGTTGAGCAGTACTTC. Translation: CASSTGGVEQYF.

The chain couples TRBV5-4 to TRBJ1-4; the match to TRBD1 covers 11 bases. The CDR3 is 17 residues long. Trimming cost V 3 bases and J 6 bases; bases outside gene matches: 10. Germline V lookup: CDR1 SGHNT, CDR2 YYREEE (reference sequence). CDR3: CASSSGTGGKNDEKLFF. CDR3 sequence (DNA): TGTGCCAGCAGCTCCGGGACAGGGGGAAAAAATGATGAAAAACTGTTTTTT.

The chain employs TRBV7-8 and TRBJ2-2; the D call may be TRBD1 or TRBD2 (5 bases each). Trimming removed 4 bases from V and 5 bases from J, with 11 bases in between. The CDR3 consists of 14 residues. Germline CDR1 is SGHVS and CDR2 is FQNEAQ. The CDR3 loop is CASSWGPGTGELFF. CDR3 nucleotides: TGTGCCAGCAGCTGGGGACCCGGGACCGGGGAGCTGTTTTTT.

This clone was counted a few times. The CDR3 loop is CASSPTTYRGHLSYEQYF. The CDR3 region has the DNA TGCGCCAGCAGCCCGACCACGTACAGGGGGCATCTAAGCTACGAGCAGTACTTC. V and J are TRBV5-1 and TRBJ2-7; 9 nucleotides align to TRBD1. CDR1 and CDR2 (germline): SGHRS, YFSETQ. Trimming took 4 bases from V and 3 from J; bases not matched to a gene: 17. The CDR3 covers 18 residues.

This sequence joins TRBV2 and TRBJ1-2; unclear D gene. CDR3 size: 10 residues. Germline values: CDR1 SNHLY, CDR2 FYNNEI. Trimming stripped 11 bases from V and 9 bases from J, with 13 bases between. The CDR3 DNA sequence: TGTGCCTCCCTAGGGTTGCGCTACACCTTC. The encoded protein is CASLGLRYTF.

The chain links TRBV28 to TRBJ1-4; a possible D gene is TRBD1 (6 bases). CDR1 is MDHEN, CDR2 SYDVKM, per germline. V lost 3 bases and J lost 6, with 14 bases in between. CDR3 length: 15 residues. The CDR3 here is CASSFYREDDEKLFF. The CDR3 DNA sequence: TGTGCCAGCAGTTTTTACAGGGAAGACGATGAAAAACTGTTTTTT.